This record concerns one TCR beta chain sequence. The entry originates in a study of identical twins. TCRdb re-called the 5' RACE reads through MiXCR, storing one row per CDR3 protein. The data contain about 690,000 distinct CDR3 sequences, approximately 22% of them singletons. This sample also appeared in a second study, on T cells expressing NK-cell markers. Turning to that study: One of the eight sequenced donors was seronegative, whereas the other seven were HCMV-seropositive.

This receptor was obtained from a young woman in good health. What was sequenced was PBMCs.

The CDR3 DNA is TGTGCCAGCAGGGACCTTCCGGTGACCCAGTACTTC. Protein sequence: CASRDLPVTQYF. The genes are TRBV6-2 or TRBV6-3 and TRBJ2-5, with D uncertain. The CDR3 covers 12 residues. Germline-derived CDR1 and CDR2 are MNHEY and SVGEGT. Deletions cut 6 bases from V and 7 bases from J, with 12 bases between.